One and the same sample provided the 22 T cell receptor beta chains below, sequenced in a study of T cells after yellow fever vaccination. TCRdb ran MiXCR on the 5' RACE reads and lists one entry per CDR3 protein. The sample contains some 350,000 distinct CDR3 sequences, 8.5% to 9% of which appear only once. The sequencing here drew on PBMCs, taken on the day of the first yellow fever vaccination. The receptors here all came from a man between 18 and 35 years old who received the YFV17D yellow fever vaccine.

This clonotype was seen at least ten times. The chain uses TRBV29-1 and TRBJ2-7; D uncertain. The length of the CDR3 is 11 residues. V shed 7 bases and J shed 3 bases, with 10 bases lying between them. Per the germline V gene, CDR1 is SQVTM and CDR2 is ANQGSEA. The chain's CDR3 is CSAVVYYEQYF. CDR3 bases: TGCAGCGCCGTAGTATACTACGAGCAGTACTTC.

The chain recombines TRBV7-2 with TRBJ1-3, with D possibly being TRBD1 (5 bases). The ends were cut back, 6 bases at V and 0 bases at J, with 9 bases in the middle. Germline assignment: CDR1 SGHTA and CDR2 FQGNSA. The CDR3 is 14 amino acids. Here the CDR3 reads CASRPTGSGNTIYF. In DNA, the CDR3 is TGTGCCAGCAGACCTACAGGCTCTGGAAACACCATATATTTT.

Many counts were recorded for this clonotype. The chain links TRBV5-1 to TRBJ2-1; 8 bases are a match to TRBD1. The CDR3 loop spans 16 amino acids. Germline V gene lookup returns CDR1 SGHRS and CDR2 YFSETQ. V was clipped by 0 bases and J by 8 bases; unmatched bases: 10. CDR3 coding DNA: TGCGCCAGCAGCTTGGATGGACAGGGTAAAGGTGATGAGCAGTTCTTC. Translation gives CASSLDGQGKGDEQFF.

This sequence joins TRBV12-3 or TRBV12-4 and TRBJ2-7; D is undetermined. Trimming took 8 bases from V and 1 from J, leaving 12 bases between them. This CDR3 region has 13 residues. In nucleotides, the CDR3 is TGTGCCAGCGGAAGGACGGAGTCCTACGAGCAGTACTTC. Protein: CASGRTESYEQYF.

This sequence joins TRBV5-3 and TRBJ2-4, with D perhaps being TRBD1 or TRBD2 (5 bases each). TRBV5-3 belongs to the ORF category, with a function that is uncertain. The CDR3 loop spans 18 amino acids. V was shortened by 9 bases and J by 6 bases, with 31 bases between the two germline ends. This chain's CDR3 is CAIGPGLALDLTGNIQYF. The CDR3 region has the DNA TGTGCCATCGGCCCCGGGCTAGCCTTGGACTTAACAGGAAACATTCAGTACTTC.

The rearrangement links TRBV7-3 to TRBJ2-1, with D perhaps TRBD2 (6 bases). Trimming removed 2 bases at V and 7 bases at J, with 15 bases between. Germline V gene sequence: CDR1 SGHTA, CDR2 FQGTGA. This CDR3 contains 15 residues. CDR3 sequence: CASSLYGSGRNEQFF. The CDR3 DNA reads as TGTGCCAGCAGCTTATATGGTAGCGGTAGGAATGAGCAGTTCTTC. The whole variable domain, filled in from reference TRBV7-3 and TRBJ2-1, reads GAGVSQTPSNKVTEKGKYVELRCDPISGHTALYWYRQSLGQGPEFLIYFQGTGAADDSGLPNDRFFAVRPEGSVSTLKIQRTERGDSAVYLCASSLYGSGRNEQFFGPGTRLTVL.

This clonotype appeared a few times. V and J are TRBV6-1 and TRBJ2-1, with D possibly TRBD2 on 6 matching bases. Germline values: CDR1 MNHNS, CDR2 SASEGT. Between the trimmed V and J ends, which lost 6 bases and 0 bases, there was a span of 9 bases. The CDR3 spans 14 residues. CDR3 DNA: TGTGCCAGCAGCATCGGGGGCTCCTACAATGAGCAGTTCTTC. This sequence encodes CASSIGGSYNEQFF.

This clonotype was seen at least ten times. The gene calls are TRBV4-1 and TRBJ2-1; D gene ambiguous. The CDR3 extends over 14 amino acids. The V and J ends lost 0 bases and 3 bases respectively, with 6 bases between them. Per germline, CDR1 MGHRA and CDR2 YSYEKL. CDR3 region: CASSQESIYNEQFF. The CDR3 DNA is TGCGCCAGCAGCCAAGAATCCATCTACAATGAGCAGTTCTTC.

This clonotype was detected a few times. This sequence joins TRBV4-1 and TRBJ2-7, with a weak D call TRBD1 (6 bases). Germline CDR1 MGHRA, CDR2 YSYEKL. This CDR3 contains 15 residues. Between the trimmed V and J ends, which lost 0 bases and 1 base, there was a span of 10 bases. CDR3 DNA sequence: TGCGCCAGCAGCCAAGAAGGCCAGGGGTCCTACGAGCAGTACGTC. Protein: CASSQEGQGSYEQYV.

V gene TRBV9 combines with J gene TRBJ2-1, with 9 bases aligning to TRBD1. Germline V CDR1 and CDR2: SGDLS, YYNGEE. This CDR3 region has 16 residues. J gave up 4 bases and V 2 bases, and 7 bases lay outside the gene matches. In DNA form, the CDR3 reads TGTGCCAGCAGCGTGAGCCGGGACAGGGAATACAATGAGCAGTTCTTC. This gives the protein CASSVSRDREYNEQFF.

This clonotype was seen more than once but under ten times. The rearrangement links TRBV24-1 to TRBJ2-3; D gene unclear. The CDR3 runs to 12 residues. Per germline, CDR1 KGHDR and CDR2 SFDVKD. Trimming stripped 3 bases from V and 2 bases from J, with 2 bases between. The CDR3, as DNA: TGTGCCACCAGTGATCACACAGATACGCAGTATTTT. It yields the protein CATSDHTDTQYF.

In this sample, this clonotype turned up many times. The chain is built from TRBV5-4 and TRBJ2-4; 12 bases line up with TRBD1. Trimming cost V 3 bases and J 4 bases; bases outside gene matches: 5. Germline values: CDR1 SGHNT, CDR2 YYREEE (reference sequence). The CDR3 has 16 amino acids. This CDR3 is CASSSGTGGAKNIQYF. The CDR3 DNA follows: TGTGCCAGCAGCTCTGGGACAGGGGGCGCAAAAAACATTCAGTACTTC.

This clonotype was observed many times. This CDR3 is CASSFQRNSYEQYF. The CDR3 coding sequence is TGTGCCAGCAGTTTCCAGCGGAATTCCTACGAGCAGTACTTC. The chain has TRBV12-3 or TRBV12-4 and TRBJ2-7; D is possibly TRBD2 (5 bases). The V end was cut by 3 bases, the J end by 1 base, with 10 bases between. There are 14 residues in the CDR3.

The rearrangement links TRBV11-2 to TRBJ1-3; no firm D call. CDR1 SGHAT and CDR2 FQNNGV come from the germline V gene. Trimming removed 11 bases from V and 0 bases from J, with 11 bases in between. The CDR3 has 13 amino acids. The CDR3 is CAESVNSGNTIYF. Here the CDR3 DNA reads TGTGCCGAATCCGTAAACTCTGGAAACACCATATATTTT.

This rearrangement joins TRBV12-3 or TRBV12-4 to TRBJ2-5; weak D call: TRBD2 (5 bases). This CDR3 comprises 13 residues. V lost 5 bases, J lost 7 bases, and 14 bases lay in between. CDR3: CASSPRSAGTQYF. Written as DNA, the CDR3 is TGTGCCAGCAGTCCTCGATCCGCGGGGACCCAGTACTTC.

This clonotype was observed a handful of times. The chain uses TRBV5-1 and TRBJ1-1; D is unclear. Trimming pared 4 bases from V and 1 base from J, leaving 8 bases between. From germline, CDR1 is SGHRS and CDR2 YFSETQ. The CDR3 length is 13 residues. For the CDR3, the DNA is TGCGCCAGCAGCCCCCACAAGAACACTGAAGCTTTCTTT. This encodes CASSPHKNTEAFF.

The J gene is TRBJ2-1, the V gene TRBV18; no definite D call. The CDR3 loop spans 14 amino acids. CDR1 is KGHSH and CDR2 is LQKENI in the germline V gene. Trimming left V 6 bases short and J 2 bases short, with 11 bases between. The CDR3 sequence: CASSPEHAYNEQFF. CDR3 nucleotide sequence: TGTGCCAGCTCTCCGGAGCACGCCTACAATGAGCAGTTCTTC.

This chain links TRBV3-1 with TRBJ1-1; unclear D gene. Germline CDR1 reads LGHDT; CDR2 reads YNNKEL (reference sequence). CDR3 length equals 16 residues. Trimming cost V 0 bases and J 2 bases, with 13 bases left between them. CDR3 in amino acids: CASSQEVPGDNTEAFF. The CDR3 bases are TGTGCCAGCAGCCAAGAAGTCCCCGGGGATAACACTGAAGCTTTCTTT.

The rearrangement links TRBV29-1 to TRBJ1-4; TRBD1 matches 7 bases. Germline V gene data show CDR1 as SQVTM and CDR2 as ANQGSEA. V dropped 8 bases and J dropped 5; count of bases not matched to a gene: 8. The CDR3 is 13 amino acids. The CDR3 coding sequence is TGCAGCACCCGGGGGACAGAGAATGAAAAACTGTTTTTT. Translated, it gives CSTRGTENEKLFF.

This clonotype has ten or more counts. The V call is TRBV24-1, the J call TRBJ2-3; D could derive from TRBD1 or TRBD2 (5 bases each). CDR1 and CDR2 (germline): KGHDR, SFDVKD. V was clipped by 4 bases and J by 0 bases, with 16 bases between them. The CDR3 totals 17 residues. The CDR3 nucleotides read TGTGCCACCAGTGAAACGGGACGGTTTTCTAGCACAGATACGCAGTATTTT. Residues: CATSETGRFSSTDTQYF.

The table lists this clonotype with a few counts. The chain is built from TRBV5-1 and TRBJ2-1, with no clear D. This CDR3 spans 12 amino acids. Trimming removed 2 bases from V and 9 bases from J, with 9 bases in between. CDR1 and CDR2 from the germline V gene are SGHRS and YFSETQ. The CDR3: CASSFPAPEQFF. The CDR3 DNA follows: TGCGCCAGCAGCTTTCCTGCTCCTGAGCAGTTCTTC.

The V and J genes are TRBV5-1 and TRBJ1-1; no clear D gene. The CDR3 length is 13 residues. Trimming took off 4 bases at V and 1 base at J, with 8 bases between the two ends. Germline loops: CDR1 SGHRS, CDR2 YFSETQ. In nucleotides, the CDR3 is TGCGCCAGCAGCGTGAACAGGAACACTGAAGCTTTCTTT. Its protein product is CASSVNRNTEAFF.